This passage covers 16 T cell receptor beta chains from one sample sequenced in a study of blood T cell repertoires in COVID-19 (dated by TCRdb to about 2020). Library construction relied on the immunoSEQ multiplex PCR assay. The table comes from immuneACCESS by way of TCRdb, which keeps in-frame sequences with V and J called. Part of the clones is missing from these tables; in studies checked, under half for an unresolved V gene and the rest for unknown reasons. Across this sample there are roughly 120,000 clones, with approximately 82% seen only once. The ten largest account for 7.5% of the sample. The sample taken for sequencing was peripheral blood. The receptors were sampled from a man in his sixties or seventies with active or convalescent COVID-19.

Written as DNA, the CDR3 is TGCAGCGTTGATCCCGGGGGGGGAACGATCATGAACACTGAAGCTTTCTTT. This gives the protein CSVDPGGGTIMNTEAFF. The chain has TRBV29-1 and TRBJ1-1, with D perhaps TRBD1 (5 bases). Per the germline V gene, CDR1 is SQVTM and CDR2 is ANQGSEA. This CDR3 is 17 amino acids long. The germline V and J ends were trimmed by 3 bases and 0 bases, with 20 bases remaining between them.

This rearrangement joins TRBV5-5 to TRBJ2-7, with 9 bases fitting TRBD1. CDR1 and CDR2 from the germline V gene are SGHKS and YYEKEE (reference sequence). J gave up 3 bases and V 2 bases, and 6 bases lay outside the gene matches. This CDR3 spans 15 amino acids. The CDR3 sequence is CASSLGGQGLYEQYF. The CDR3 DNA follows: TGTGCCAGCAGCTTAGGGGGACAGGGACTCTACGAGCAGTACTTC.

This chain connects TRBV20-1 to TRBJ1-1; D not resolved. The germline V gene has CDR1 DFQATT and CDR2 SNEGSKA (reference sequence). V was trimmed by 5 bases and J by 5 bases, leaving 9 bases between them. The CDR3 length is 11 residues. CDR3 loop: CSAAATTEAFF. The CDR3 nucleotides read TGCAGTGCTGCGGCCACAACTGAAGCTTTCTTT.

J is TRBJ2-1 and V is TRBV24-1, with 10 positions matching TRBD2. V trimming: 2 bases; J trimming: 5 bases; junction bases outside the gene matches: 5. The V gene's germline CDR1 is KGHDR and CDR2 SFDVKD. The CDR3 is 16 residues long. In nucleotides, the CDR3 is TGTGCCACCAGTGATTACAGCGGGAGGGCCAACAATGAGCAGTTCTTC. Its protein is CATSDYSGRANNEQFF.

This chain joins TRBV7-3 and TRBJ1-1; no clear D gene. Germline-derived CDR1 and CDR2 are SGHTA and FQGTGA. Trimming stripped 2 bases from V and 1 base from J, with 8 bases between. The CDR3 runs to 14 residues. As DNA, the CDR3 is TGTGCCAGCAGCTTAGGTCCCGGGAACACTGAAGCTTTCTTT. Translated, it gives CASSLGPGNTEAFF. Combining the CDR3 with reference TRBV7-3 and TRBJ1-1 gives the whole variable domain GAGVSQTPSNKVTEKGKYVELRCDPISGHTALYWYRQSLGQGPEFLIYFQGTGAADDSGLPNDRFFAVRPEGSVSTLKIQRTERGDSAVYLCASSLGPGNTEAFFGQGTRLTVV.

This clone was detected once. CDR3 sequence (DNA): TGTGCCAGTAGTTCGCTTAGCGGGTCCCAAGAGACCCAGTACTTC. This translates into CASSSLSGSQETQYF. V and J are TRBV19 and TRBJ2-5; 7 bases line up with TRBD2. V trimming: 5 bases; J trimming: 1 base; junction bases outside the gene matches: 7. CDR1 and CDR2 from the germline V gene are LNHDA and SQIVND (reference sequence). The CDR3 is 15 residues long.

The J gene is TRBJ2-7, the V gene TRBV29-1, with 8 bases that match TRBD2. J was trimmed by 3 bases and V by 4 bases; bases with no gene match: 2. Germline V gives CDR1 SQVTM, CDR2 ANQGSEA. The CDR3 is made up of 12 amino acids. CDR3 DNA sequence: TGCAGCGTTGGGACTAGCAGCTACGAGCAGTACTTC. The encoded protein is CSVGTSSYEQYF.

This chain joins TRBV14 and TRBJ2-7; 10 nucleotides align to TRBD2. The trim removed 4 bases at V and 3 bases at J, leaving 6 bases unmatched. Germline values: CDR1 SGHDN, CDR2 FVKESK. The CDR3 extends over 15 amino acids. CDR3 protein: CASSPLLAGSYEQYF. For the CDR3, the DNA is TGTGCCAGCAGCCCTCTACTAGCGGGAAGCTACGAGCAGTACTTC. Based on the CDR3 plus reference TRBV14 and TRBJ2-7, the full variable domain is EAGVTQFPSHSVIEKGQTVTLRCDPISGHDNLYWYRRVMGKEIKFLLHFVKESKQDESGMPNNRFLAERTGGTYSTLKVQPAELEDSGVYFCASSPLLAGSYEQYFGPGTRLTVT.

This rearrangement joins TRBV5-4 to TRBJ2-7, with a possible D match to TRBD1 (8 bases). Germline CDR1 reads SGHNT; CDR2 reads YYREEE (reference sequence). This CDR3 comprises 15 residues. V was trimmed by 4 bases and J by 4 bases, leaving 18 bases between them. CDR3 protein: CASSRGDRINYEQYF. CDR3 nucleotide sequence: TGTGCCAGCAGCCGGGGGGACAGGATTAATTACGAGCAGTACTTC. Full variable domain (missing parts from reference TRBV5-4 and TRBJ2-7): ETGVTQSPTHLIKTRGQQVTLRCSSQSGHNTVSWYQQALGQGPQFIFQYYREEENGRGNFPPRFSGLQFPNYSSELNVNALELDDSALYLCASSRGDRINYEQYFGPGTRLTVT.

The V call is TRBV20-1, the J call TRBJ2-7; D not certain. V was cut by 3 bases and J by 4 bases, with 10 bases left in between. From germline, CDR1 is DFQATT and CDR2 SNEGSKA (reference sequence). This CDR3 comprises 12 residues. The CDR3 reads CSASKRDYEQYF. The CDR3 DNA is TGCAGTGCTAGTAAAAGAGATTACGAGCAGTACTTC.

The chain uses TRBV7-3 and TRBJ1-2; 10 bases match TRBD1. CDR3 length: 15 amino acids. The junction had 7 bases not matched to a gene; V was cut back by 2 bases and J by 7 bases. Germline values: CDR1 SGHTA, CDR2 FQGTGA. The CDR3 here is CASSLFGQGESGYTF. DNA of the CDR3: TGTGCCAGCAGCTTATTCGGACAGGGGGAGAGTGGCTACACCTTC.

This clone was detected only once. This rearrangement joins TRBV7-3 to TRBJ2-2; TRBD2 matches at 10 bases. CDR3 size: 17 residues. After removal of 5 bases from V and 7 bases from J, the junction contained 13 bases not matched to a gene. CDR1 and CDR2 from the germline V gene are SGHTA and FQGTGA. CDR3 in amino acids: CASSQPSGRGDNGELFF. CDR3 sequence (DNA): TGTGCCAGCAGCCAGCCTAGCGGGAGAGGAGATAACGGGGAGCTGTTTTTT.

This clone was counted between two and nine times. The V and J genes are TRBV5-1 and TRBJ2-1, with 8 bases aligning to TRBD2. V shed 5 bases and J 2 bases; nucleotides not matched to a gene: 3. CDR1 and CDR2 from the germline V gene are SGHRS and YFSETQ. CDR3 length equals 14 residues. The CDR3 here is CASRDSGTYNEQFF. For the CDR3, the DNA is TGCGCCAGCAGAGATAGCGGGACCTACAATGAGCAGTTCTTC.

The J gene is TRBJ2-1, the V gene TRBV5-4, with TRBD2 matching over 9 bases. The germline V gene has CDR1 SGHNT and CDR2 YYREEE (reference sequence). CDR3 length: 17 residues. The V gene end was trimmed by 7 bases and the J gene end by 4 bases; junction bases not matched to a gene: 15. CDR3 nucleotides: TGTGCCAGCCGCCCGGGGGGGGCGGGGGGGGATTACAATGAGCAGTTCTTC. Translation gives CASRPGGAGGDYNEQFF.

J is TRBJ1-2 and V is TRBV4-1; D is possibly TRBD1 (6 bases). V lost 1 base and J lost 6, with 18 bases in between. The germline CDR1 and CDR2 sequences are MGHRA and YSYEKL. This CDR3 contains 16 residues. For the CDR3, the DNA is TGCGCCAGCAGCCAAGTTCTAACAGGGCTGAAGGATGGCTACACCTTC. It codes for CASSQVLTGLKDGYTF.

The chain joins TRBV3-1 (or the pseudogene TRBV3-2) to TRBJ2-1; maybe TRBD2 (7 bases). The CDR3 consists of 15 residues. V shed 10 bases and J shed 2 bases, with 18 bases lying between them. Germline V gene data show CDR1 as LGHDT and CDR2 as YNNKEL (reference sequence). The CDR3 region has the DNA TGTGCCATCCCGAGGGGGGGGCCCACCTACAATGAGCAGTTCTTC. This translates into CAIPRGGPTYNEQFF.